A selection of T cell receptor beta chains follows, all from one sample in a study of OX40 agonist ivuxolimab in advanced cancers. Using immunoSEQ multiplex PCR, the repertoire was profiled, and TCRdb retains in-frame clones only, with some absent. This table has about 71,000 clones, roughly 93% appearing once. Source: CD4+ or CD8+ T cells sorted from blood, taken in a trial of the OX40 agonist ivuxolimab. All receptors come from an adult with an advanced solid tumor such as melanoma, head and neck, liver or kidney cancer. The CDR3 runs from the conserved cysteine through the conserved F or W. D genes are given only for firm matches. Clone size, where shown, is once, few, many, or a class for clones that have expanded.

j_call: TRBJ1-5
d_call: NA
v_call: TRBV21-1
clone_size: NA
cdr3_aa: CAIGHGVSNQPQHF
cdr3_nt: TGTGCCATTGGACACGGGGTTAGCAATCAGCCCCAGCATTTT

j_call: TRBJ1-2
d_call: NA
v_call: TRBV7-2
clone_size: NA
cdr3_aa: CASSFGGDYGYTF
cdr3_nt: TGTGCCAGCAGCTTTGGGGGGGACTATGGCTACACCTTC

j_call: TRBJ1-2
d_call: TRBD1
v_call: TRBV5-1
clone_size: NA
cdr3_aa: CASSFDRVGGYTF
cdr3_nt: TGCGCCAGCAGCTTTGACAGGGTTGGTGGCTACACCTTC

j_call: TRBJ2-1
d_call: NA
v_call: TRBV6-5
clone_size: NA
cdr3_aa: CASSGQGSYNEQFF
cdr3_nt: TGTGCCAGCAGTGGGCAGGGGTCCTACAATGAGCAGTTCTTC

j_call: TRBJ1-5
d_call: NA
v_call: TRBV12-5
clone_size: NA
cdr3_aa: CASGSFWGVSNQPQHF
cdr3_nt: TGTGCTAGTGGTTCTTTCTGGGGGGTGAGCAATCAGCCCCAGCATTTT

j_call: TRBJ2-7
d_call: NA
v_call: TRBV27
clone_size: NA
cdr3_aa: CASSKTPGSSYEQYF
cdr3_nt: TGTGCCAGCAGCAAAACCCCTGGGAGCTCCTACGAGCAGTACTTC

j_call: TRBJ1-2
d_call: TRBD1
v_call: TRBV7-9
clone_size: NA
cdr3_aa: CASSPPTGVDGYTF
cdr3_nt: TGTGCCAGCAGCCCCCCGACAGGGGTCGATGGCTACACCTTC

j_call: TRBJ1-2
d_call: NA
v_call: TRBV11-2
clone_size: once
cdr3_aa: CASSLAIQRNYGYTF
cdr3_nt: TGTGCCAGCAGCTTAGCCATACAGAGGAACTATGGCTACACCTTC

j_call: TRBJ2-5
d_call: TRBD2
v_call: TRBV2
clone_size: once
cdr3_aa: CASRGTSGAQETQYF
cdr3_nt: TGTGCCAGCAGGGGGACTAGCGGGGCACAAGAGACCCAGTACTTC

j_call: TRBJ1-4
d_call: NA
v_call: TRBV7-6
clone_size: NA
cdr3_aa: CASSLGRGFRTNEKLFF
cdr3_nt: TGTGCCAGCAGCTTAGGTCGTGGGTTTCGAACTAATGAAAAACTGTTTTTT

j_call: TRBJ2-7
d_call: NA
v_call: TRBV7-2
clone_size: NA
cdr3_aa: CASSLAAEALLGEQYF
cdr3_nt: TGTGCCAGCAGCTTAGCGGCGGAAGCTTTACTGGGCGAGCAGTACTTC

j_call: TRBJ2-1
d_call: TRBD2
v_call: TRBV4-3
clone_size: NA
cdr3_aa: CASSQDLGAGGPIYNEQFF
cdr3_nt: TGCGCCAGCAGCCAAGATCTGGGGGCGGGAGGGCCCATCTACAATGAGCAGTTCTTC

j_call: TRBJ1-1
d_call: NA
v_call: TRBV9
clone_size: NA
cdr3_aa: CASSVANGGWTEAFF
cdr3_nt: TGTGCCAGCAGCGTAGCTAATGGGGGCTGGACTGAAGCTTTCTTT

j_call: TRBJ1-2
d_call: TRBD1
v_call: TRBV29-1
clone_size: NA
cdr3_aa: CSGESGTAYGYTF
cdr3_nt: TGCAGCGGGGAATCCGGGACAGCTTATGGCTACACCTTC

j_call: TRBJ1-2
d_call: NA
v_call: TRBV4-3
clone_size: NA
cdr3_aa: CASSQGAAVVYGYTF
cdr3_nt: TGCGCCAGCAGCCAGGGGGCGGCAGTTGTCTATGGCTACACCTTC

j_call: TRBJ1-1
d_call: NA
v_call: TRBV4-1
clone_size: NA
cdr3_aa: CASSQGIFGRGRTEAFF
cdr3_nt: TGCGCCAGCAGCCAAGGGATTTTTGGGCGGGGGAGGACTGAAGCTTTCTTT

j_call: TRBJ2-3
d_call: TRBD2
v_call: TRBV7-9
clone_size: NA
cdr3_aa: CASSLSLAGPSTDTQYF
cdr3_nt: TGTGCCAGCAGCTTAAGCTTAGCGGGCCCTAGCACAGATACGCAGTATTTT